The 28 T cell receptor beta chains below were found in one sample sequenced in a study of blood T cell repertoires in COVID-19. TCRdb's table, derived via immunoSEQ multiplex PCR, lists solely in-frame clones and lacks some. The sample lists about 160,000 clones; about 93% were seen once. Sequenced input: peripheral blood. The receptors were gathered from a woman aged 45-59 years with acute or convalescent COVID-19.

The V gene is TRBV11-2, the J gene TRBJ2-1; D call uncertain. Germline CDR1 is SGHAT and CDR2 is FQNNGV. V dropped 6 bases and J dropped 7 bases, with 7 bases sitting between them. The CDR3 is made up of 11 amino acids. The CDR3 DNA follows: TGTGCCAGCAGATCCCTAAATGAGCAGTTCTTC. Residues: CASRSLNEQFF.

The V gene is TRBV11-2, the J gene TRBJ2-5; 7 bases line up with TRBD1. J gave up 5 bases and V 7 bases, and 13 bases lay outside the gene matches. This CDR3 has 15 amino acids. CDR1 and CDR2 from the germline V gene are SGHAT and FQNNGV. The DNA for the CDR3 is TGTGCCAGCACCCAACTGGGGACAGCAGGGGAGACCCAGTACTTC. Its protein product is CASTQLGTAGETQYF.

V usage is TRBV24-1 and J usage is TRBJ2-5; D not certain. Germline V CDR1 and CDR2: KGHDR, SFDVKD. The germline V and J ends were trimmed by 4 bases and 1 base, with 6 bases remaining between them. CDR3 length equals 13 residues. The CDR3 DNA reads as TGTGCCACCAGTGAGGCAGTCCAAGAGACCCAGTACTTC. Translating gives CATSEAVQETQYF.

J is TRBJ1-4 and V is TRBV4-1; D call uncertain. CDR1 is MGHRA, CDR2 YSYEKL, per germline. V dropped 2 bases and J dropped 0 bases, with 10 bases sitting between them. The CDR3 runs to 16 residues. The CDR3 loop is CASSQRGDATNEKLFF. The CDR3 DNA reads as TGCGCCAGCAGCCAACGAGGAGATGCAACTAATGAAAAACTGTTTTTT.

Turning to this clone: The same CDR3 also results from other DNA sequences found in this sample. This rearrangement joins TRBV5-1 to TRBJ2-7, with D possibly TRBD1 on 5 matching bases. Per the germline V gene, CDR1 is SGHRS and CDR2 is YFSETQ. The V end lost 0 bases, the J end lost 1 base, and 8 bases lay between the germline ends. The CDR3 is made up of 14 amino acids. CDR3 sequence (DNA): TGCGCCAGCAGCTTGGGCGACAGTTCCTACGAGCAGTACTTC. Encoded protein: CASSLGDSSYEQYF.

J is TRBJ1-5 and V is TRBV7-2, with TRBD1 matching 7 bases. Germline CDR1 SGHTA, CDR2 FQGNSA. The V segment lost 4 bases and the J segment 0 bases; nucleotides outside the gene matches: 6. The CDR3 is 16 residues long. CDR3 in DNA: TGTGCCAGCAGCTCGATGACAGGGCCTAGCAATCAGCCCCAGCATTTT. This gives the protein CASSSMTGPSNQPQHF.

This chain links TRBV14 with TRBJ2-5, with 8 bases identical to TRBD1. Germline V CDR1 and CDR2: SGHDN, FVKESK. The CDR3 spans 17 residues. The ends lost 0 bases at V and 3 bases at J; junction bases unmatched: 9. The CDR3 nucleotides read TGTGCCAGCAGCCAAGATTGGACAGGGAAAGTAAAAGAGACCCAGTACTTC. Translating it yields CASSQDWTGKVKETQYF.

J is TRBJ2-5 and V is TRBV25-1; D ambiguous. CDR1 is MGHDK, CDR2 SYGVNS, per germline. CDR3 length: 12 amino acids. The V and J ends lost 6 bases and 5 bases respectively, with 10 bases between them. Written as DNA, the CDR3 is TGTGCCAGCAGGGCCGGGTGCGAGACCCAGTACTTC. Encoded protein: CASRAGCETQYF. The variable domain in full, completed from reference TRBV25-1 and TRBJ2-5, reads EADIYQTPRYLVIGTGKKITLECSQTMGHDKMYWYQQDPGMELHLIHYSYGVNSTEKGDLSSESTVSRIRTEHFPLTLESARPSHTSQYLCASRAGCETQYFGPGTRLLVL.

This clone showed up just a few times. The V call is TRBV2, the J call TRBJ1-3; D not certain. From germline, CDR1 is SNHLY and CDR2 FYNNEI. V was pared by 3 bases and J by 0 bases, with 9 bases between. This CDR3 spans 15 amino acids. In DNA, the CDR3 is TGTGCCAGCAGTGAGGCGGCGCTCTCTGGAAACACCATATATTTT. Its translation: CASSEAALSGNTIYF.

This chain connects TRBV19 to TRBJ2-7; 10 positions agree with TRBD2. Germline V gene sequence: CDR1 LNHDA, CDR2 SQIVND (reference sequence). The V gene end was trimmed by 9 bases and the J gene end by 0 bases; junction bases not matched to a gene: 11. The CDR3 is 16 amino acids. Written as DNA, the CDR3 is TGTGCCAGCCAACCCACTAGCGGGGTCCCCTCCTACGAGCAGTACTTC. Translating it yields CASQPTSGVPSYEQYF. The variable domain in full, completed from reference TRBV19 and TRBJ2-7, reads DGGITQSPKYLFRKEGQNVTLSCEQNLNHDAMYWYRQDPGQGLRLIYYSQIVNDFQKGDIAEGYSVSREKKESFPLTVTSAQKNPTAFYLCASQPTSGVPSYEQYFGPGTRLTVT.

The chain uses TRBV5-1 and TRBJ1-2, with D maybe TRBD1 (6 bases). The CDR3 length is 14 residues. The germline V gene encodes CDR1 SGHRS and CDR2 YFSETQ. With 0 bases removed from V and 5 bases from J, the gap between germline ends came to 11 bases. CDR3 loop: CASSLDRELYGYTF. The CDR3 DNA sequence: TGCGCCAGCAGCTTGGACAGGGAACTTTATGGCTACACCTTC.

The V call is TRBV6-5, the J call TRBJ1-2; perhaps TRBD1 as D (5 bases). Germline-derived CDR1 and CDR2 are MNHEY and SVGAGI. The CDR3 has 14 amino acids. V lost 7 bases to trimming and J lost 7 bases, with 19 bases between them. The DNA for the CDR3 is TGTGCCAGCACCACCAGGTGGACACCGCTTGGCTACACCTTC. It encodes CASTTRWTPLGYTF.

This chain links TRBV19 with TRBJ2-5, with 10 bases fitting TRBD1. With 4 bases clipped from V and 5 bases from J, the junction kept 10 bases outside the gene matches. This CDR3 spans 16 amino acids. Looked up from germline, CDR1 is LNHDA and CDR2 is SQIVND (reference sequence). The CDR3: CASSRTATGGRETQYF. The CDR3, as DNA: TGTGCCAGTAGTAGAACCGCGACAGGGGGCAGGGAGACCCAGTACTTC.

The chain carries TRBV24-1 and TRBJ2-7, with 10 bases aligning to TRBD2. J was trimmed by 6 bases and V by 4 bases; bases with no gene match: 8. Looked up from germline, CDR1 is KGHDR and CDR2 is SFDVKD. CDR3 length: 15 residues. The CDR3 reads CATSDPSGGPSEQYF. The CDR3 nucleotides are TGTGCCACCAGTGACCCTAGCGGGGGCCCCTCCGAGCAGTACTTC.

This chain uses TRBV7-2 with TRBJ2-7; 10 bases line up with TRBD2. There are 13 residues in the CDR3. Per the germline V gene, CDR1 is SGHTA and CDR2 is FQGNSA. Trimming cost V 6 bases and J 6 bases; bases outside gene matches: 5. As DNA, the CDR3 is TGTGCCAGCAGGGTCCGGACTAGCGGCGAGCAGTACTTC. This sequence encodes CASRVRTSGEQYF.

In this sample, this clone turned up once. This rearrangement joins TRBV7-6 to TRBJ1-5; D not resolved. Germline lookup yields CDR1 SGHVS and CDR2 FNYEAQ. The CDR3 consists of 12 residues. V dropped 4 bases and J dropped 8 bases, with 9 bases sitting between them. CDR3 nucleotide sequence: TGTGCCAGCAGCTCCCATGGAGAGCCCCAGCATTTT. Protein product: CASSSHGEPQHF.

This chain links TRBV6-1 with TRBJ1-5; 12 bases line up with TRBD1. The CDR3 extends over 16 amino acids. CDR1 MNHNS and CDR2 SASEGT come from the germline V gene. V lost 3 bases and J lost 2; bases outside the gene matches: 2. As DNA, the CDR3 is TGTGCCAGCAGTGATGGGACAGGGGGCGGCAATCAGCCCCAGCATTTT. It yields the protein CASSDGTGGGNQPQHF.

The chain uses TRBV5-6 and TRBJ2-3; 9 bases are shared with TRBD2. Germline CDR1 reads SGHDT; CDR2 reads YYEEEE. The CDR3 is 14 residues long. The junction had 2 bases not matched to a gene; V was cut back by 3 bases and J by 3 bases. The CDR3 loop is CASSSGLATDTQYF. CDR3 nucleotides: TGTGCCAGCAGCTCGGGACTAGCAACAGATACGCAGTATTTT.

The chain is built from TRBV9 and TRBJ2-7; D remains unclear. CDR3 length: 13 amino acids. V shed 0 bases and J shed 0 bases, with 4 bases lying between them. Germline loops: CDR1 SGDLS, CDR2 YYNGEE. Written as DNA, the CDR3 is TGTGCCAGCAGCGTAGGCGACTCCTACGAGCAGTACTTC. Translated: CASSVGDSYEQYF.

The V and J genes are TRBV25-1 and TRBJ1-3; the D gene is possibly TRBD1 (5 bases). The V gene lost 7 bases and the J gene lost 0 bases, with 10 bases spanning the gap. The germline gives CDR1 MGHDK, CDR2 SYGVNS. The CDR3 is 14 residues long. The CDR3 DNA sequence: TGTGCCAGCACCGCAGACAGCTCTGGAAACACCATATATTTT. Protein: CASTADSSGNTIYF.

This chain links TRBV11-2 with TRBJ1-2; D gene unclear. Germline-derived CDR1 and CDR2 are SGHAT and FQNNGV. The germline V and J ends were trimmed by 1 base and 3 bases, with 9 bases remaining between them. The CDR3 runs to 14 residues. DNA of the CDR3: TGTGCCAGCAGCTTAGGAGAGTTTGACTATGGCTACACCTTC. This encodes CASSLGEFDYGYTF.

A single count supports this clone. The chain uses TRBV15 and TRBJ2-6; 9 nucleotides align to TRBD1. V dropped 2 bases and J dropped 0; count of bases not matched to a gene: 5. Per the germline V gene, CDR1 is LNHNV and CDR2 is YYDKDF (reference sequence). The CDR3 length is 18 residues. The CDR3: CATSRSDRGTSGANVLTF. Here the CDR3 DNA reads TGTGCCACCAGCAGATCCGACAGGGGGACCTCTGGGGCCAACGTCCTGACTTTC.

The genes are TRBV11-3 and TRBJ2-7; 9 nucleotides line up with TRBD1. With V trimmed by 5 bases and J by 6 bases, 2 bases remained unmatched. CDR1 is SGHNT and CDR2 is YENEEA in the germline V gene. The CDR3 runs 12 residues. CDR3 sequence (DNA): TGTGCCAGCAGCCAGACAGGGGGCGAGCAGTACTTC. Protein sequence: CASSQTGGEQYF.

The J gene is TRBJ1-3, the V gene TRBV6-5; a weak D match, TRBD1 (6 bases). The CDR3 is 15 residues long. Germline assignment: CDR1 MNHEY and CDR2 SVGAGI. Trimming stripped 5 bases from V and 3 bases from J, with 14 bases between. In DNA form, the CDR3 reads TGTGCCAGCAGTCCCCTCACAGGGAGTGGAAACACCATATATTTT. Its protein product is CASSPLTGSGNTIYF.

The chain carries TRBV15 and TRBJ2-1; 10 bases line up with TRBD1. CDR1 is LNHNV, CDR2 YYDKDF, per germline (reference sequence). Losses at the gene ends were 8 bases for V and 13 bases for J; bases not matched to a gene: 8. CDR3 length: 12 amino acids. The DNA for the CDR3 is TGTGCCACCGGACAGGACAGGGGGGACCAGTTCTTC. It specifies CATGQDRGDQFF. Drawing the rest from reference TRBV15 and TRBJ2-1, the complete variable domain is DAMVIQNPRYQVTQFGKPVTLSCSQTLNHNVMYWYQQKSSQAPKLLFHYYDKDFNNEADTPDNFQSRRPNTSFCFLDIRSPGLGDTAMYLCATGQDRGDQFFGPGTRLTVL.

This chain joins TRBV7-2 and TRBJ2-5, with 8 bases fitting TRBD2. The CDR3 is 17 amino acids. J gave up 5 bases and V 5 bases, and 16 bases lay outside the gene matches. Germline-derived CDR1 and CDR2 are SGHTA and FQGNSA. CDR3 nucleotides: TGTGCCAGCAGCCCCGGGAGGGTTACTAGGTCTATGGAGACCCAGTACTTC. Translating gives CASSPGRVTRSMETQYF.

V usage is TRBV5-1 and J usage is TRBJ2-2, with D possibly being TRBD1 (5 bases). The V gene lost 0 bases and the J gene lost 7 bases, with 10 bases spanning the gap. Germline assignment: CDR1 SGHRS and CDR2 YFSETQ. CDR3 length equals 14 residues. CDR3 bases: TGCGCCAGCAGCTTGGGTCAGGGCGTCGGGGAGCTGTTTTTT. The encoded protein is CASSLGQGVGELFF.

The chain joins TRBV25-1 to TRBJ1-2; D uncertain. The CDR3 length is 14 residues. Germline assignment: CDR1 MGHDK and CDR2 SYGVNS. Trimming removed 1 base at V and 8 bases at J, with 14 bases between. The CDR3 nucleotides read TGTGCCAGCAGTGAATTTTCCCCCTCGGGGGGCTACACCTTC. Translated: CASSEFSPSGGYTF.